This T cell receptor (beta chain) is from a study of blood T cell repertoires in COVID-19 (dated by TCRdb to about 2020). Describing the broader study: The collaborator samples originated in the United States, Italy and Spain and spanned the acute and convalescent phases of COVID-19. The samples were drawn from the first 160 participants of the ongoing ImmuneRACE study and from over 950 subjects provided by 6 global collaborators. A de-identified subject ID, COVID-19 status, age in years and sex were almost always included in the sample metadata. The prospective study material was composed of cDNA or gDNA derived from T cells, B-cell-depleted T cells, or PBMCs. The dataset comprised deeply sampled blood TCRbeta repertoires from subjects exposed to, actively infected with, or recovered from COVID-19. Where available, HLA class I and class II types were taken from metadata supplied by the sample provider and were not determined by assay-based typing. The repertoires were released in a freely available public database intended as a resource for research on the immune response to SARS-CoV-2.

Participants in the prospective study were enrolled through a virtual design, were aged about 18 to 90 years, and lived in 20 to 30 United States geographic areas. In the prospective study, participants were assigned to cohorts based on the clinical history participants reported in a screening survey and a study questionnaire. ImmuneRACE Cohort 3 recovered participants were defined by two consecutive negative NP/OP PCR tests, healthcare professional clearance, or symptom resolution. In the prospective study, mobile phlebotomists collected whole blood, serum and a nasopharyngeal or oropharyngeal swab from each participant. Additional blood draws and questionnaires over an approximately two-month period could optionally be provided by prospective study participants. Blood samples from the prospective study were shipped frozen or at room temperature prior to DNA extraction. The germline V end is reduced by 4 bases and the J end by 7 bases; junction bases left unmatched: 7. Its CDR3 holds 15 amino acids, cysteine through phenylalanine. CDR3 DNA is the only sequence kept; it has 45 bases, read in frame from the first base. Taken from the germline V gene (reference sequence), the CDR1 and CDR2 loops are LNHDA and SQIVND.

TCRbeta CDR3 regions were amplified from genomic DNA using the immunoSEQ Assay, a bias-controlled multiplex PCR. Per the source publication's procedure: Nucleated cell counts per sample were estimated from amplification of reference gene primers within the assay. To quantify the absolute abundance of each unique TCRbeta CDR3 rearrangement, sequence reads were collapsed and filtered. For each sample, productive Simpson clonality was calculated as the square root of Simpson's diversity index over productive rearrangements. In TCRdb, the immuneACCESS table is reduced to in-frame sequences with V and J assigned. These tables do not hold every clone; where another copy was compared, an unresolved V gene accounts for under half, and the others remain unexplained. V and J calls and clone size are as listed in that table; D and trimming were resolved from the DNA. The sample table holds fewer than 400,000 clones, of which around nine tenths were seen once. Of the sample, less than 2% falls within the top ten clones.

Points the paper makes about the study in general: The amount of clinical and demographic metadata varied by source and participant and was provided uncurated.

Comments on this clone: The clone's antigen remains unknown. No clone much larger than this one lies a single base away; base qualities are absent.

Sample: PBMCs or T cells enriched from blood (not recorded which). The TCR sequence derives from a woman in her twenties or thirties who had recovered from COVID-19. The chain joins TRBV19 to TRBJ1-1; the central 12 bases match TRBD1. The nucleotides are TGTGCCAGTAGTACTCGGGACAGGGGGCGAAATGAAGCTTTCTTT. Translated, it reads CASSTRDRGRNEAFF.